Listed below are T cell receptor beta chains from one sample, sequenced in a study of Ad26.COV2.S vaccination and SARS-CoV-2 variants. Using immunoSEQ multiplex PCR, the repertoire was profiled, and TCRdb retains in-frame clones only, with some absent. The repertoire has about 400,000 clones, about nine tenths of them found once; the top ten carry around 2%. The source was peripheral blood, collected in a trial of Ad26.COV2.S vaccine versus placebo. These receptors all come from a person between 18 and 65 years old who received the Ad26.COV2.S COVID-19 vaccine or a placebo. CDR3s include the opening cysteine and the closing phenylalanine or tryptophan. A D gene is named only where the DNA matches it firmly. Part of the rows lack a size; the others show once, few, many or a class for expanded clones.

v_gene	d_gene	j_gene	abundance	CDR3nt	CDR3aa
TRBV18	NA	TRBJ1-4	NA	TGTGCCAGCTCACCGCTAGGGAGGCGAGAAAAACTGTTTTTT	CASSPLGRREKLFF
TRBV2	NA	TRBJ1-6	once	TGTGCCAGCAAGGTCTGGGGTGGGAGGCGCGAGAATTCACCCCTCCACTTT	CASKVWGGRRENSPLHF
TRBV30	TRBD2	TRBJ2-1	NA	TGTGCCTGGAGTGTAGGAGCGGGAGGATCAGATGAGCAGTTCTTC	CAWSVGAGGSDEQFF
TRBV6-5	TRBD2	TRBJ2-7	few	TGTGCCAGCAGGGGACTAGCGGGATTCTACGAGCAGTACTTC	CASRGLAGFYEQYF
TRBV7-6	TRBD2	TRBJ2-1	NA	TGTGCCAGCAGCTCGGGACTAGCGGGAGGGCCAAATGAGCAGTTCTTC	CASSSGLAGGPNEQFF
TRBV29-1	NA	TRBJ2-7	NA	TGCAGCGCTGGGCGCGGTGCTGGTTACGAGCAGTACTTC	CSAGRGAGYEQYF
TRBV10-3	TRBD1	TRBJ2-7	NA	TGTGCCATCAGGCCGGGACAGGTTTACGAGCAGTACTTC	CAIRPGQVYEQYF
TRBV30	NA	TRBJ2-2	NA	TGTGCCTGGCAGGGGAGCGGGGAGCTGTTTTTT	CAWQGSGELFF
TRBV28	TRBD2	TRBJ2-7	NA	TGTGCCAGCAGTTTCTTATCAGCGGGAGTTTCCGAGCAGTACTTC	CASSFLSAGVSEQYF
TRBV28	NA	TRBJ2-1	NA	TGTGCCAGTAACCTATTAGCGTCCAATGAGCAGTTCTTC	CASNLLASNEQFF
TRBV5-8	TRBD2	TRBJ2-3	NA	TGTGCCAGCAGCTTGGCCACGACCAGCGGGAGCTTGGGAGATACGCAGTATTTT	CASSLATTSGSLGDTQYF
TRBV3-1/TRBV3-2	NA	TRBJ2-4	NA	TGTGCCAGCAGCCAAGAACTAGCCAAAAACATTCAGTACTTC	CASSQELAKNIQYF
TRBV5-1	NA	TRBJ2-7	NA	TGCGCCAGCAGCCCAGGGATCTCCTACGAGCAGTACTTC	CASSPGISYEQYF
TRBV7-9	NA	TRBJ1-1	NA	TGTGCCAGCAGCCCGGGAGGGAACACTGAAGCTTTCTTT	CASSPGGNTEAFF
TRBV5-5	TRBD2	TRBJ2-1	NA	TGTGCCAGCAGCCCCTCCCGGACTAGCGGGAGAAATGAGCAGTTCTTC	CASSPSRTSGRNEQFF
TRBV6-5	NA	TRBJ2-5	NA	TGTGCCAGCAGTTACCAGACTGGGGAGACCCAGTACTTC	CASSYQTGETQYF
TRBV7-3	TRBD2	TRBJ2-3	NA	TGTGCCAGCAGCTTAACCGGACTAGTTGAAGATACGCAGTATTTT	CASSLTGLVEDTQYF
TRBV6-4	NA	TRBJ1-4	NA	TGTGCCAGCAGTGTCCGGGGAGGTCAAAAACTGTTTTTT	CASSVRGGQKLFF
TRBV5-1	NA	TRBJ1-6	NA	TGCGCCAGCAGCTTGTTTGGGGAACCTAGTAATTCACCCCTCCACTTT	CASSLFGEPSNSPLHF
TRBV7-8	NA	TRBJ2-4	NA	TGTGCCAGCAGCTTAGGGGCGAATCTAGCCAAAAACATTCAGTACTTC	CASSLGANLAKNIQYF
TRBV10-3	NA	TRBJ2-5	NA	TGTGCCATCAGTGTGTTGGGCCAGGGCCAAGAGACCCAGTACTTC	CAISVLGQGQETQYF
TRBV6-5	NA	TRBJ2-7	NA	TGTGCCACCTCGAACGGGTACGAGCAGTACTTC	CATSNGYEQYF
TRBV11-3	NA	TRBJ2-3	NA	TGTGCCAGCAGCTTAGATGGACAGACCTCTAGCACAGATACGCAGTATTTT	CASSLDGQTSSTDTQYF
TRBV24-1	TRBD1	TRBJ2-2	NA	TGTGCCACCAGTACGTGGACAGGGGGCAACACCGGGGAGCTGTTTTTT	CATSTWTGGNTGELFF
TRBV11-3	TRBD1	TRBJ2-1	NA	TGTGCCAGCAGCTTGCAGGGGGCAGATGAGCAGTTCTTC	CASSLQGADEQFF
TRBV7-3	NA	TRBJ2-2	NA	TGTGCCAGCAGGCAAGACACCGGGGAGCTGTTTTTT	CASRQDTGELFF
TRBV28	NA	TRBJ2-7	NA	TGTGCCAGCACGGACAGAGACTACGAGCAGTACTTC	CASTDRDYEQYF
TRBV12-3/TRBV12-4	NA	TRBJ1-6	NA	TGTGCCAGCAGTTTAGTTAGGTCACCCCTCCACTTT	CASSLVRSPLHF
TRBV6-5	NA	TRBJ2-7	NA	TGTGCCAGCAGGCCTACAGGGAACTCCTACGAGCAGTACTTC	CASRPTGNSYEQYF
TRBV13	NA	TRBJ2-7	once	TGTGCCAGCAGCTTCCAGGACGGGTACGAGCAGTACTTC	CASSFQDGYEQYF
TRBV7-9	NA	TRBJ1-2	NA	TGTGCCAGCAGCTTAGGGGGCACAGGGCATGGCTACACCTTC	CASSLGGTGHGYTF
TRBV7-3	TRBD2	TRBJ2-3	NA	TGTGCCAGCAGCTTAACCAGCGGGAGGGCCCCATATACGCAGTATTTT	CASSLTSGRAPYTQYF
TRBV29-1	TRBD1	TRBJ1-5	NA	TGCAGCGTTGTTTGGAACAGGGGGAAGGTAAGCAATCAGCCCCAGCATTTT	CSVVWNRGKVSNQPQHF
TRBV19	NA	TRBJ1-4	NA	TGTGCCAGTACCTCGGCCCAGGGGAGCGAAAAACTGTTTTTT	CASTSAQGSEKLFF
TRBV5-6	NA	TRBJ1-2	NA	TGTGCCAGCAGCTTGAGTCTGGACTATGGCTACACCTTC	CASSLSLDYGYTF
TRBV19	NA	TRBJ2-7	NA	TGTGCCAGTAGTCGGAGTATATCCTACGAGCAGTACTTC	CASSRSISYEQYF
TRBV2	NA	TRBJ2-1	NA	TGTGCCAGCAGTGTCTACCAGGAGCAGTTCTTC	CASSVYQEQFF
TRBV7-3	NA	TRBJ2-3	NA	TGTGCCAGCAGCTTATCACGGCGGGGTCCTTCAGATACGCAGTATTTT	CASSLSRRGPSDTQYF
TRBV6-5	TRBD1	TRBJ1-2	NA	TGTGCCAGCAGTTACCAAAGACAGGGGGCAGCTGGCTACACCTTC	CASSYQRQGAAGYTF
TRBV27	NA	TRBJ2-1	NA	TGTGCCAGCAGTTTCCTACCCCAGACTCTATACAATGAGCAGTTCTTC	CASSFLPQTLYNEQFF
TRBV19	NA	TRBJ2-1	NA	TGTGCCAGTAGTATAGTGGGTAGCACGGGTGAGCAGTTCTTC	CASSIVGSTGEQFF
TRBV15	TRBD1	TRBJ2-1	NA	TGTGCCACCTGGACAGGGAAAGCGGGTCAGGATGAGCAGTTCTTC	CATWTGKAGQDEQFF
TRBV3-1/TRBV3-2	NA	TRBJ2-2	NA	TGTGCCAGCCGCGGGGAGGCACCAAACACCGGGGAGCTGTTTTTT	CASRGEAPNTGELFF
TRBV7-2	NA	TRBJ2-7	NA	TGTGCCAGCAGCTTAGGTTCCGGGAGATGGGACGAGCAGTACTTC	CASSLGSGRWDEQYF
TRBV12-3/TRBV12-4	TRBD1	TRBJ1-2	NA	TGTGCCAGCAGTTATAAACAGGGGAGCTACACCTTC	CASSYKQGSYTF
TRBV30	TRBD2	TRBJ2-1	NA	TGTGCCTGGAGACTAGCGGGAGCCGGCAATGAGCAGTTCTTC	CAWRLAGAGNEQFF
TRBV30	TRBD1	TRBJ2-7	NA	TGTGCCTGGAGCGACTCCGGGACAGGGGGCTGGGAGCAGTACTTC	CAWSDSGTGGWEQYF
TRBV19	NA	TRBJ2-1	NA	TGTGCCAGTAGTATTCCCGGCAATGAGCAGTTCTTC	CASSIPGNEQFF